This T cell receptor (beta chain) appears in the sequencing data of a study of blood T cell repertoires in COVID-19. About the study: Sites across the United States, Italy and Spain contributed samples from acute and convalescent COVID-19.

Participants' own reports of clinical history determined their cohort assignment. Germline CDR1 and CDR2: SEHNR and FQNEAQ (reference sequence). V lost 7 bases, J lost 0 bases, and 10 bases lay in between. This CDR3 spans 14 amino acids. Authors' analysis steps: Counts of nucleated cells, estimated from reference gene primer amplification, were obtained. This table comes from immunoSEQ multiplex PCR, and its TCRdb copy is limited to in-frame clones, with some not included. V, J and clone size derive from that table, while D and trimming were established from the DNA sequence. The sample consists of around 290,000 clones, 75% to 90% of them appearing once.

The chain combines TRBV7-9 with TRBJ1-5, with D perhaps TRBD1 (6 bases). The sequence came from a woman in her forties who had recovered from COVID-19. The sample was PBMCs or T cells enriched from blood (not recorded which). The DNA of the CDR3 is TGTGCCAGCACCACAGGGATTAGCAATCAGCCCCAGCATTTT. It is translated as CASTTGISNQPQHF.